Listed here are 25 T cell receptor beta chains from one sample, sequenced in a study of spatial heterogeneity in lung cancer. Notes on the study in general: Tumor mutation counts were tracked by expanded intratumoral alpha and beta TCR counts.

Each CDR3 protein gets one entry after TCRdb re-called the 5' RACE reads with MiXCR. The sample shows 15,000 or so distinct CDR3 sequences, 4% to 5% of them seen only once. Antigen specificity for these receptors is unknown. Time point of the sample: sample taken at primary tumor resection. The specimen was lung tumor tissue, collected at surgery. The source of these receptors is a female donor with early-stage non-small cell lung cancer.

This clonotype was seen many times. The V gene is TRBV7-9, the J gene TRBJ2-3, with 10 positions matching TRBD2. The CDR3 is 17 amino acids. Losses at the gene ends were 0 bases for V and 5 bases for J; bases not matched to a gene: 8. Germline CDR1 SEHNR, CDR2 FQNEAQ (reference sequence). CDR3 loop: CASSLAYGTSVLDTQYF. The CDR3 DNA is TGTGCCAGCAGCTTAGCATACGGGACTAGCGTCTTAGATACGCAGTATTTT.

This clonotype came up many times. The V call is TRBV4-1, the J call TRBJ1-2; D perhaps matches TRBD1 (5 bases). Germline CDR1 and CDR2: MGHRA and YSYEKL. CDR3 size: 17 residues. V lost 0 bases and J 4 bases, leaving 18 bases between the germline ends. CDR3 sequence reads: CASSQDQRGKKRYGYTF. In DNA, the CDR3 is TGCGCCAGCAGCCAAGATCAGAGGGGCAAGAAACGCTATGGCTACACCTTC.

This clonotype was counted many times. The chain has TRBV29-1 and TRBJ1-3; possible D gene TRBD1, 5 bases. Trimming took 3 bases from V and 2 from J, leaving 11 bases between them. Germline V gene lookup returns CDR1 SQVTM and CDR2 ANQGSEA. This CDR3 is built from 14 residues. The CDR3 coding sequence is TGCAGCGTTGAGGGGTGGGGCGCTGGAAACACCATATATTTT. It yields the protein CSVEGWGAGNTIYF.

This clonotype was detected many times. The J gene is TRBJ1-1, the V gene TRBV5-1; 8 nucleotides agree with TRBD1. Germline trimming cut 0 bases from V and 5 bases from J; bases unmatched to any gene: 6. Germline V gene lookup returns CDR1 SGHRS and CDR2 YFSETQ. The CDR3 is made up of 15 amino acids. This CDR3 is CASSLGGQERTEAFF. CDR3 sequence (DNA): TGCGCCAGCAGCTTGGGGGGACAGGAAAGAACTGAAGCTTTCTTT.

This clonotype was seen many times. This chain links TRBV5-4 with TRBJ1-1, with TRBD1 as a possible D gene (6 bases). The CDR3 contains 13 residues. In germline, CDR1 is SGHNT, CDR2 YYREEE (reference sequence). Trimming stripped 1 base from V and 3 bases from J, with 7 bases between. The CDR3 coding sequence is TGTGCCAGCAGCTTGAGACAGGACACTGAAGCTTTCTTT. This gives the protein CASSLRQDTEAFF. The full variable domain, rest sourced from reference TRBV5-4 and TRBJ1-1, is ETGVTQSPTHLIKTRGQQVTLRCSSQSGHNTVSWYQQALGQGPQFIFQYYREEENGRGNFPPRFSGLQFPNYSSELNVNALELDDSALYLCASSLRQDTEAFFGQGTRLTVV.

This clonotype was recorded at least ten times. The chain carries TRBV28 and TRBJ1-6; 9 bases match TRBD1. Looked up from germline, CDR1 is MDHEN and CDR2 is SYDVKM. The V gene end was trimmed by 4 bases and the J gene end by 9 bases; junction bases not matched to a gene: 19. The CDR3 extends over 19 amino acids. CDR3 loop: CASSYYRDREGVGGSPLHF. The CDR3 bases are TGTGCCAGCAGTTACTACCGGGACAGGGAAGGAGTTGGGGGTTCACCCCTCCACTTT.

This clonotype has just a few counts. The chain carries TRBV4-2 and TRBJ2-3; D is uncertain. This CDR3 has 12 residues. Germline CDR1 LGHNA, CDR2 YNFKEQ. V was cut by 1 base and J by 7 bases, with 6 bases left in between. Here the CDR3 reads CASSQAGHTQYF. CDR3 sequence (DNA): TGTGCCAGCAGCCAAGCAGGTCATACGCAGTATTTT.

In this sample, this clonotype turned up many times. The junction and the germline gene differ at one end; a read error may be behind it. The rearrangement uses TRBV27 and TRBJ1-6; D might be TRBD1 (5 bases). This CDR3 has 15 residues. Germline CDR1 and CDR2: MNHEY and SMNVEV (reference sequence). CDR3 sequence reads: CTSSSIREVASPLHF. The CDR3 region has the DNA TGCACCAGCAGTTCCATCAGGGAAGTCGCTTCACCCCTCCACTTT.

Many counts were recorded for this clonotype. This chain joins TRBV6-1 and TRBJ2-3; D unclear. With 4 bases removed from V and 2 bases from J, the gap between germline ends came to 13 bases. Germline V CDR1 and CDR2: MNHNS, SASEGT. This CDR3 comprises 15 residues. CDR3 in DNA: TGTGCCAGCAGTGCCGACCGACTCCTCACAGATACGCAGTATTTT. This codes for CASSADRLLTDTQYF.

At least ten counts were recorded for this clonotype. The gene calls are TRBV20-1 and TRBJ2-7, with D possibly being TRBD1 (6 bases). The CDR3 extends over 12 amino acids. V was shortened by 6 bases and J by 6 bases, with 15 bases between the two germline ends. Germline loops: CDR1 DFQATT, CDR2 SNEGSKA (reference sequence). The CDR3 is CSAQYAGAEQYF. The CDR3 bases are TGCAGTGCCCAGTATGCAGGGGCCGAGCAGTACTTC.

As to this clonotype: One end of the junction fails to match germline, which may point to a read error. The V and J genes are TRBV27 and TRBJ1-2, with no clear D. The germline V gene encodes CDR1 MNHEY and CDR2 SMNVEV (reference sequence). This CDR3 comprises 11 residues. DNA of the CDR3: TGTGCCAGCAGTACTGGACCCTTAAGGGCCTTC. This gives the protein CASSTGPLRAF.

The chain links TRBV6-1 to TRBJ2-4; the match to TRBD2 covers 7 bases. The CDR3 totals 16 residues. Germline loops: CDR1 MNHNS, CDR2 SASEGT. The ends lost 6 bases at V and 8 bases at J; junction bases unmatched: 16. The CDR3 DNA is TGTGCCAGCAGGCTAGGACTAGTCATTTCGGTCGACATTCAGTACTTC. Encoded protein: CASRLGLVISVDIQYF.

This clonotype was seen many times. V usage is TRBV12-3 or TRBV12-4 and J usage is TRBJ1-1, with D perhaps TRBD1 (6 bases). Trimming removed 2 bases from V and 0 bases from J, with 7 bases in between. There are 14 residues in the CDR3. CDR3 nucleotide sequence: TGTGCCAGCAGTTTACAGGGGTTGAACACTGAAGCTTTCTTT. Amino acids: CASSLQGLNTEAFF.

The CDR3 coding sequence is TGTGCCAGTAGTCCACAGTCGGGTCCCCGCTATGGCTACACCTTC. Translated: CASSPQSGPRYGYTF. The chain uses TRBV19 and TRBJ1-2; no clear D. The CDR3 is 15 residues long. Germline assignment: CDR1 LNHDA and CDR2 SQIVND (reference sequence). Trimming took off 5 bases at V and 4 bases at J, with 17 bases between the two ends.

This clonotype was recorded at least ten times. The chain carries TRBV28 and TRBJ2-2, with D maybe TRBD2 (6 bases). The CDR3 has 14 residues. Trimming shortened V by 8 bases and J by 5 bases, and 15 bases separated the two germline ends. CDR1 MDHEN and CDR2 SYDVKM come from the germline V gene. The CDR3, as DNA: TGTGCCAGCCTCCGGGGGTTGTGGACCGGGGAGCTGTTTTTT. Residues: CASLRGLWTGELFF.

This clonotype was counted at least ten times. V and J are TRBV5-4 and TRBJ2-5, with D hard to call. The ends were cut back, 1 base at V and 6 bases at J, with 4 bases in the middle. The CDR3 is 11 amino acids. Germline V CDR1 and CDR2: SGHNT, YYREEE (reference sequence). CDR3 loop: CASSLMKTQYF. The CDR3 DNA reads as TGTGCCAGCAGCTTGATGAAGACCCAGTACTTC.

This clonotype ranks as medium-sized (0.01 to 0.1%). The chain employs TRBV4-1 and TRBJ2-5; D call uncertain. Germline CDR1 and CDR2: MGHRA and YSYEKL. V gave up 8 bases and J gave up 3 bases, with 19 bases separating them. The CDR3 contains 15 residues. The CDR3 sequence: CASASDFGREETQYF. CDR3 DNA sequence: TGCGCCAGCGCCTCCGATTTCGGCAGAGAAGAGACCCAGTACTTC.

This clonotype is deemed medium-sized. CDR3 loop: CASSLVRGIGYTQYF. The CDR3 DNA sequence: TGTGCCAGCAGCTTAGTAAGGGGGATCGGTTATACGCAGTATTTT. The V gene is TRBV7-2, the J gene TRBJ2-3, with a weak D call TRBD1 (6 bases). CDR1 and CDR2 from the germline V gene are SGHTA and FQGNSA. CDR3 length: 15 residues. Trimming left V 1 base short and J 7 bases short, with 15 bases between. Full variable domain (missing parts from reference TRBV7-2 and TRBJ2-3): GAGVSQSPSNKVTEKGKDVELRCDPISGHTALYWYRQSLGQGLEFLIYFQGNSAPDKSGLPSDRFSAERTGGSVSTLTIQRTQQEDSAVYLCASSLVRGIGYTQYFGPGTRLTVL.

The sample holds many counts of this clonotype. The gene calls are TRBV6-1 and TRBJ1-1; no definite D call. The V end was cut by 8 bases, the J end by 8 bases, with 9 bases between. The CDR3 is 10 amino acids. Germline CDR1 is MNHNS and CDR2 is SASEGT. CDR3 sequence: CASGRWEAFF. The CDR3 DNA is TGTGCCAGCGGAAGGTGGGAAGCTTTCTTT.

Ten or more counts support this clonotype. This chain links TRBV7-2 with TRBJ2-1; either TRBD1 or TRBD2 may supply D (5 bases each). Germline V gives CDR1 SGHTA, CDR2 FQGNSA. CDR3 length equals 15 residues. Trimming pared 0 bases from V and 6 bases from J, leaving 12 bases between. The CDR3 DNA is TGTGCCAGCAGCTTAGCGGGGACGACCCTCAATGAGCAGTTCTTC. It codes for CASSLAGTTLNEQFF.

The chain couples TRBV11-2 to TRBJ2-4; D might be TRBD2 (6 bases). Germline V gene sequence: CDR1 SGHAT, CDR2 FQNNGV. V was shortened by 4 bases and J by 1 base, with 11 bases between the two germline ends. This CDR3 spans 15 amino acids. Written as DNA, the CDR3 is TGTGCCAGCAGCTCCCTACGGGGGGCCAAAAACATTCAGTACTTC. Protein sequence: CASSSLRGAKNIQYF.

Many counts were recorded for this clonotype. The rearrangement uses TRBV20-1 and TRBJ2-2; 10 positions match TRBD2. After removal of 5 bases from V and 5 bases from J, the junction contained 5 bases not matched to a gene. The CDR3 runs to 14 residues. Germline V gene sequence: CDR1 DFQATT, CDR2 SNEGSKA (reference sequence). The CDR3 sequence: CSASSGGSTGELFF. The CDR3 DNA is TGCAGTGCTTCTAGCGGGGGTAGTACCGGGGAGCTGTTTTTT.

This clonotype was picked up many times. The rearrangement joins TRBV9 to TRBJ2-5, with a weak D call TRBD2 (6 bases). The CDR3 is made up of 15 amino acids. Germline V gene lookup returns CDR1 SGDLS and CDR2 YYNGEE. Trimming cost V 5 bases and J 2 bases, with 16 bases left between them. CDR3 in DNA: TGTGCCAGCAGTCTCCGCGATGGGAGGCAAGAGACCCAGTACTTC. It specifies CASSLRDGRQETQYF.

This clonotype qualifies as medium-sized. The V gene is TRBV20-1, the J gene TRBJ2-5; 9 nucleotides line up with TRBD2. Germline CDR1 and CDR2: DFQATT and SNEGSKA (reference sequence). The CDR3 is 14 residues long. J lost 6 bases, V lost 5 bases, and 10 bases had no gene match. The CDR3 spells CSAPSGGPKKTQYF. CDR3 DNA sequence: TGCAGTGCTCCGAGCGGGGGGCCTAAAAAGACCCAGTACTTC.

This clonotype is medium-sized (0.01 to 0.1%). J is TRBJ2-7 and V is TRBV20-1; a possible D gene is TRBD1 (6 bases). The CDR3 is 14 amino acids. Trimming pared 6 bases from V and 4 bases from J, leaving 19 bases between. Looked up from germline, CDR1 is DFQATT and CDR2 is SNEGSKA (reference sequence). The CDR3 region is CSAKNREGIYEQYF. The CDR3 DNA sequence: TGCAGTGCCAAGAACAGGGAAGGTATATACGAGCAGTACTTC.